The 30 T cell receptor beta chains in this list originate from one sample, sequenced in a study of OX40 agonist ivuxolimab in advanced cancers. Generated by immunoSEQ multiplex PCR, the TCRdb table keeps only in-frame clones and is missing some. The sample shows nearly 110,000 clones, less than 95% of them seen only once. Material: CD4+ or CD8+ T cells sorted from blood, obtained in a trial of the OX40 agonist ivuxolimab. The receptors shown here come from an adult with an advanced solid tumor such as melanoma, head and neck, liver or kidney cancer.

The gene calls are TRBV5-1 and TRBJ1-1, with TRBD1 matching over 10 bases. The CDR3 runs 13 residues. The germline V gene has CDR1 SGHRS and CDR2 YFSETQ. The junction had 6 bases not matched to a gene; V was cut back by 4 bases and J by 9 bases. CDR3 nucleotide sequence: TGCGCCAGCAGCGACGGACAGGGGGAGCAAGCTTTCTTT. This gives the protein CASSDGQGEQAFF.

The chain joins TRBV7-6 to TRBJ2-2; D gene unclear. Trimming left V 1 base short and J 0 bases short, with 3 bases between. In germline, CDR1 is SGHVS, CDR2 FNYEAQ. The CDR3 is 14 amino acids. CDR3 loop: CASSLVPNTGELFF. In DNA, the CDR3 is TGTGCCAGCAGCTTAGTTCCGAACACCGGGGAGCTGTTTTTT. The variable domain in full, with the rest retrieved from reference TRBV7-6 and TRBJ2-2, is GAGVSQSPRYKVTKRGQDVALRCDPISGHVSLYWYRQALGQGPEFLTYFNYEAQQDKSGLPNDRFSAERPEGSISTLTIQRTEQRDSAMYRCASSLVPNTGELFFGEGSRLTVL.

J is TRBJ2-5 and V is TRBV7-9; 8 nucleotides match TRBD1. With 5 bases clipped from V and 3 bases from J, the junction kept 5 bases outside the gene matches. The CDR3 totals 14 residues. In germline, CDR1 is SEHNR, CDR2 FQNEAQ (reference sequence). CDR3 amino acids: CASSPRGREETQYF. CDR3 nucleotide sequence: TGTGCCAGCAGCCCCAGGGGGCGCGAAGAGACCCAGTACTTC.

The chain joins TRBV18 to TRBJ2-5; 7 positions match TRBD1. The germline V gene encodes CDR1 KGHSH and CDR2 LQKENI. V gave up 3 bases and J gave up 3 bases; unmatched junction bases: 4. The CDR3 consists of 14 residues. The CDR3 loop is CASSPPGTEETQYF. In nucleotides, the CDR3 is TGTGCCAGCTCACCTCCCGGGACAGAAGAGACCCAGTACTTC.

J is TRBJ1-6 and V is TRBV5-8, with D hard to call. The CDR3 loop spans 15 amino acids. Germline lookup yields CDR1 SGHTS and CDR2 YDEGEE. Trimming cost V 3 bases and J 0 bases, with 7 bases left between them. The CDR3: CASSSEASYNSPLHF. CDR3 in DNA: TGTGCCAGCAGCTCAGAAGCCTCCTATAATTCACCCCTCCACTTT.

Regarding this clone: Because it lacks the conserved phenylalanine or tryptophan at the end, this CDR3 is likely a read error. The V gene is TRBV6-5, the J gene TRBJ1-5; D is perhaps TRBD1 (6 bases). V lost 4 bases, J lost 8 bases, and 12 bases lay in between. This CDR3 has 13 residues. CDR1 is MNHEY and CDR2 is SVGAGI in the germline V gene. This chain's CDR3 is CASSWGRGEPQHS. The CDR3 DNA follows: TGTGCCAGCAGTTGGGGGAGGGGGGAGCCCCAGCATTCT.

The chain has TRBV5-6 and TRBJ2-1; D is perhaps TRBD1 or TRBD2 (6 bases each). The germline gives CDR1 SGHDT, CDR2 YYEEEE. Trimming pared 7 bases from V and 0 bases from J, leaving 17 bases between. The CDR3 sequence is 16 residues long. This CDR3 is CASAGPEGGSYNEQFF. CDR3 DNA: TGTGCCAGCGCGGGCCCGGAGGGGGGCTCCTACAATGAGCAGTTCTTC.

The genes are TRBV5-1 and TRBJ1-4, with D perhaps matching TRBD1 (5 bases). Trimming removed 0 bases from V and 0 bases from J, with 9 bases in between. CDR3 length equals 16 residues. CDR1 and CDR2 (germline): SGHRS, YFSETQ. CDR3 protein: CASSLAGSATNEKLFF. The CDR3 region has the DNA TGCGCCAGCAGCTTGGCAGGGAGTGCAACTAATGAAAAACTGTTTTTT.

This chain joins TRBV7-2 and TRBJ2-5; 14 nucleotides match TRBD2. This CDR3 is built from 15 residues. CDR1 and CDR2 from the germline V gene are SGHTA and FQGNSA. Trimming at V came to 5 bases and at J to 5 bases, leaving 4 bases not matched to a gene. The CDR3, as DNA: TGTGCCAGCAGCCTGGGACTAGCGGGGGTGGAGACCCAGTACTTC. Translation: CASSLGLAGVETQYF.

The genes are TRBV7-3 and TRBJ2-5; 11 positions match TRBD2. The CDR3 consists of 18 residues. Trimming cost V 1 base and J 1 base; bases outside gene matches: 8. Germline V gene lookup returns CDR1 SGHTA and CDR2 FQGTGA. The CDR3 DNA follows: TGTGCCAGCAGCTTAAGGGGAGGGACTAGCGGATCCCAAGAGACCCAGTACTTC. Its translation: CASSLRGGTSGSQETQYF.

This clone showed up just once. The CDR3 coding sequence is TGTGCCAGCAGTTTCCGAATCGGGACTGAAGCTTTCTTT. Translation gives CASSFRIGTEAFF. The rearrangement uses TRBV27 and TRBJ1-1; no definite D call. This CDR3 contains 13 residues. Germline lookup yields CDR1 MNHEY and CDR2 SMNVEV (reference sequence). Trimming removed 3 bases at V and 5 bases at J, with 10 bases between.

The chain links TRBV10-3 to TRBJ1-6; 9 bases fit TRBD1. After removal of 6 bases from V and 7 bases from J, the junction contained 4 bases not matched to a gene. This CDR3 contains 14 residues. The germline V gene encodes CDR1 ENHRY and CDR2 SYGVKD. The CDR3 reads CAISPGTGNSPLHF. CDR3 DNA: TGTGCCATCAGCCCTGGGACAGGGAATTCACCCCTCCACTTT.

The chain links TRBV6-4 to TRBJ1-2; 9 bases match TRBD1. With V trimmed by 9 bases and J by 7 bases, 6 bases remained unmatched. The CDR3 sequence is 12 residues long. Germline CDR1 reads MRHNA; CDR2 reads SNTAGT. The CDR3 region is CARGTGNIGYTF. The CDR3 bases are TGTGCCAGAGGGACAGGGAACATTGGCTACACCTTC.

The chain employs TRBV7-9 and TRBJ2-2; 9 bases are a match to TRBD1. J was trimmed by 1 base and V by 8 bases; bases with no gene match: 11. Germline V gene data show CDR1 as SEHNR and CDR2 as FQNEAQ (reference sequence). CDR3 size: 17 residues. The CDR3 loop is CASVGGTGNRNTGELFF. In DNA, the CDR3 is TGTGCCAGCGTTGGGGGGACAGGGAATCGGAACACCGGGGAGCTGTTTTTT.

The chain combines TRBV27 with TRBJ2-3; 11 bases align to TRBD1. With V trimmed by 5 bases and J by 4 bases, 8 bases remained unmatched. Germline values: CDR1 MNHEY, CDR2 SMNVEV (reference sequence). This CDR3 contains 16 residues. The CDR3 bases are TGTGCCAGCAGTGACCGGGACAGGGGGTATGCAGATACGCAGTATTTT. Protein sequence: CASSDRDRGYADTQYF.

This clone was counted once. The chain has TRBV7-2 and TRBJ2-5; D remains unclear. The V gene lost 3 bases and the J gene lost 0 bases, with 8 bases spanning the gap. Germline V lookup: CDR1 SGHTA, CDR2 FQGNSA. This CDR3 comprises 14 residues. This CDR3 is CASSFSWNQETQYF. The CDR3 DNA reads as TGTGCCAGCAGCTTCTCCTGGAACCAAGAGACCCAGTACTTC.

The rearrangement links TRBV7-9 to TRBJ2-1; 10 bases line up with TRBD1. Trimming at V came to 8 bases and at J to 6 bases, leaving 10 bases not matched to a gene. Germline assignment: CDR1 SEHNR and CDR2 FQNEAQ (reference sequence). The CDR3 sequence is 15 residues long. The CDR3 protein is CASLGQGYVANEQFF. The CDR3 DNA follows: TGTGCCAGCTTGGGACAGGGGTACGTGGCCAATGAGCAGTTCTTC.

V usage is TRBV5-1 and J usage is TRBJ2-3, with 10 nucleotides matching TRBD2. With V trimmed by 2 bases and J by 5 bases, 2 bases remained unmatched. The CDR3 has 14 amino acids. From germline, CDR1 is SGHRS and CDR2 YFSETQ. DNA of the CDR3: TGCGCCAGCAGCTTAGCGGGGGGGCTAGATACGCAGTATTTT. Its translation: CASSLAGGLDTQYF.

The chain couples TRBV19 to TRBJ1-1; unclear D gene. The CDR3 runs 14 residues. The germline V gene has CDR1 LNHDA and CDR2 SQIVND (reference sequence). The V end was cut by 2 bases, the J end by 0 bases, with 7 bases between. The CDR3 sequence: CASSIRGMNTEAFF. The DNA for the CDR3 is TGTGCCAGTAGTATAAGAGGGATGAACACTGAAGCTTTCTTT.

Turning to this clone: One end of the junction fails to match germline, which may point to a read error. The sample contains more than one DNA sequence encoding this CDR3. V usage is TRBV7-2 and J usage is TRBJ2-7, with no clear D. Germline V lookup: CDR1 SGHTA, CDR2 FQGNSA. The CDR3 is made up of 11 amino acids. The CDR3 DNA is TGTGCCAGCAGCCCATCCTATGAGCAGTACTTC. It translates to CASSPSYEQYF.

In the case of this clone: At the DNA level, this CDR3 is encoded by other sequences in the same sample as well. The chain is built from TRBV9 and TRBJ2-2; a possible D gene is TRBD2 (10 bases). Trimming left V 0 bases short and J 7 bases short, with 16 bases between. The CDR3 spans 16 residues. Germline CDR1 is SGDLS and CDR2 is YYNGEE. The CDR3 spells CASSVVAGGQGGELFF. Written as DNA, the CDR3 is TGTGCCAGCAGCGTAGTAGCGGGGGGACAGGGCGGGGAGCTGTTTTTT.

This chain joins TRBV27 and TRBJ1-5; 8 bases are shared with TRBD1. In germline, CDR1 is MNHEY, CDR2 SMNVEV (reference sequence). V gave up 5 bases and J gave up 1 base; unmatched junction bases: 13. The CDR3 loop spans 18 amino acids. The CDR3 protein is CASSGTRGPGSSNQPQHF. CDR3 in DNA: TGTGCCAGCAGTGGGACCAGGGGGCCAGGGTCAAGCAATCAGCCCCAGCATTTT.

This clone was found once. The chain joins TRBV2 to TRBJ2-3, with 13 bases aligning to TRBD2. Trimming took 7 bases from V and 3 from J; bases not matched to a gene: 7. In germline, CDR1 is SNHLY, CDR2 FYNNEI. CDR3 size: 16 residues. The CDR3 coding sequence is TGTGCCAGCACCCTAAGGACTAGCGGGGGTACAGATACGCAGTATTTT. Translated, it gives CASTLRTSGGTDTQYF. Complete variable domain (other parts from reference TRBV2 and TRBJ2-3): EPEVTQTPSHQVTQMGQEVILRCVPISNHLYFYWYRQILGQKVEFLVSFYNNEISEKSEIFDDQFSVERPDGSNFTLKIRSTKLEDSAMYFCASTLRTSGGTDTQYFGPGTRLTVL.

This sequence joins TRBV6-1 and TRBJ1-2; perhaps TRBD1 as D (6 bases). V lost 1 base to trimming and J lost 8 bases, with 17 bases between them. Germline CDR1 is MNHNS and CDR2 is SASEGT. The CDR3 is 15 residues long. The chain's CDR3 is CASSEEFRGRGGYTF. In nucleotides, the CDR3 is TGTGCCAGCAGTGAAGAATTTAGGGGGAGGGGAGGCTACACCTTC.

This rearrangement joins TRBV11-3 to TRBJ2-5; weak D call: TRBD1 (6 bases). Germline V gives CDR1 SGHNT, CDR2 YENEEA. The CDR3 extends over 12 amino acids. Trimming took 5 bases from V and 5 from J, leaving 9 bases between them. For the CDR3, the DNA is TGTGCCAGCAGCCCCCAGGGGGAGACCCAGTACTTC. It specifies CASSPQGETQYF.

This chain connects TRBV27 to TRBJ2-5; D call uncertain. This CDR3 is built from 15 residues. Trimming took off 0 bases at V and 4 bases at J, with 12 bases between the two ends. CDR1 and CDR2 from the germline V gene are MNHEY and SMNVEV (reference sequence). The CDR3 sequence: CASSLSGFGRETQYF. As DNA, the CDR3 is TGTGCCAGCAGTTTATCGGGGTTCGGGCGAGAGACCCAGTACTTC.

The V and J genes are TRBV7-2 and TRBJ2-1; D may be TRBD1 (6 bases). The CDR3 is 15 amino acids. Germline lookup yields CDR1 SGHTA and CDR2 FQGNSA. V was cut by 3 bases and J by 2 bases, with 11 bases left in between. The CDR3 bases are TGTGCCAGCAGCTTGGACAGTCGAACCTACAATGAGCAGTTCTTC. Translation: CASSLDSRTYNEQFF. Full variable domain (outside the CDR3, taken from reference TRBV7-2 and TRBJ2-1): GAGVSQSPSNKVTEKGKDVELRCDPISGHTALYWYRQSLGQGLEFLIYFQGNSAPDKSGLPSDRFSAERTGGSVSTLTIQRTQQEDSAVYLCASSLDSRTYNEQFFGPGTRLTVL.

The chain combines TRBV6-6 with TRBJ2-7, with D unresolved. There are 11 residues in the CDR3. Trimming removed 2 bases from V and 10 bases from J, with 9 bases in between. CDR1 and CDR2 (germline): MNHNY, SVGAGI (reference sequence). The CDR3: CASSYPGPQYF. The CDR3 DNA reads TGTGCCAGCAGTTACCCGGGTCCTCAGTACTTC.

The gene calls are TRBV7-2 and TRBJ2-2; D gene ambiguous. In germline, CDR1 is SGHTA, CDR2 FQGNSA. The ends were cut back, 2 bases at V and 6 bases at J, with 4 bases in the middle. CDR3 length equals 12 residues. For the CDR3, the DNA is TGTGCCAGCAGCTTATACCCCGGGGAGCTGTTTTTT. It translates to CASSLYPGELFF.

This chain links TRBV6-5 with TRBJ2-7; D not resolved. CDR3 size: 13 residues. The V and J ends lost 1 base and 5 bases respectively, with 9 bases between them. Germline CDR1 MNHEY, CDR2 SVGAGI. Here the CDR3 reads CASSYYRRDEQYF. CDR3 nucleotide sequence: TGTGCCAGCAGTTACTATAGACGGGACGAGCAGTACTTC.